This TCR beta chain was captured in a study of healthy donors' naive CD4 and CD8 T cells. Naive T cells were sorted: CD4+CD8-CD45RO-CD45RA+ for CD4+, CD8+CD4-CD45RA+CD27bright for CD8+. Notes on the study in general: A reported CD4+/CD8+ bias affected most V and J genes in naive cells. Positive CDR3 charge linked to CD4+ cells, negative to CD8+ cells.

Deletions cut 1 base from V and 7 bases from J, with 11 bases between. The germline V gene encodes CDR1 GTSNPN and CDR2 SVGIG (reference sequence). The CDR3 spans 13 residues. The sample holds one count of this clonotype. Its specificity is unknown. TCR libraries were built from about 500 ng of total RNA by linear amplification. Methods used by the authors: Four to six healthy donors contributed 75,000 to 85,000 sequenced TCR alpha transcripts. MiXCR was run by TCRdb on the reads, yielding one entry per CDR3 protein. These V and J calls derive from TCRdb rather than the authors' analysis. The table has 150,000 to 200,000 distinct CDR3 sequences, around 70% seen once.

The clonotype comes from a pool of human donors in good health; the sample pools cells from several healthy donors. V and J are TRBV30 and TRBJ1-5; weak D call: TRBD1 (5 bases). What was sequenced was naive CD4+ and CD8+ T cells sorted from blood, pooled from several donors. The chain's CDR3 is CAWSGFREQPQHF. For the CDR3, the DNA is TGTGCCTGGAGTGGCTTCAGGGAGCAGCCCCAGCATTTT.